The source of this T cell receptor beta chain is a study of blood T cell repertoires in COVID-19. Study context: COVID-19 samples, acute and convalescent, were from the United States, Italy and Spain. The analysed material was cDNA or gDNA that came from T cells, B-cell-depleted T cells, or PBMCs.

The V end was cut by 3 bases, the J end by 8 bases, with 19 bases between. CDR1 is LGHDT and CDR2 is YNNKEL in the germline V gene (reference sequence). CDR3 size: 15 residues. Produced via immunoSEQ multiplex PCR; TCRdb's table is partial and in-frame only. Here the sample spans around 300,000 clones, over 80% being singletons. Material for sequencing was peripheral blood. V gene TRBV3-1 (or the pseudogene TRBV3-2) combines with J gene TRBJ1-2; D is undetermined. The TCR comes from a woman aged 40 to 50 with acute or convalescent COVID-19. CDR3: CASSHRTAGVYGYTF. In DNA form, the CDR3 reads TGTGCCAGCAGCCATAGAACAGCCGGGGTTTACGGCTACACCTTC.